The present TCR beta chain was sequenced within a study of shared clonotypes between healthy human individuals. Study at large: Three plates each covered CD4 naive and memory; CD8 naive two, CD8 memory one.

Findings of the study overall: With several donors compared, around 5% of naive CD4 clonotypes were shared. The four-donor shared clonotypes exceeded non-shared clonotypes in generation probability, with non-shared ones scoring lower. Naive subsets generally had larger estimated richness than memory subsets.

As concerns this clone: Antigen unknown.

The assay was immunoSEQ multiplex PCR, and TCRdb's table has in-frame clones only and misses some. The data show hundreds of thousands of clones, less than 85% seen once. V lost 2 bases to trimming and J lost 2 bases, with 16 bases between them. Germline V gene sequence: CDR1 LGHNA, CDR2 YNFKEQ. The CDR3 contains 17 residues. The chain combines TRBV4-2 with TRBJ2-4; D perhaps matches TRBD2 (6 bases). This receptor was identified in a woman aged 30 to 39 in good health. The specimen sequenced was memory CD4+ T cells sorted from blood. Subset: CD45RA-negative fraction. The CDR3 sequence: CASSQRTSLGSKNIQYF. CDR3 DNA sequence: TGTGCCAGCAGCCAACGAACTAGCTTGGGTTCCAAAAACATTCAGTACTTC.